The 7 T cell receptor beta chains presented below share a single source sample, sequenced in a study of Ad26.COV2.S vaccination and SARS-CoV-2 variants. The assay was immunoSEQ multiplex PCR, and TCRdb's table has in-frame clones only and misses some. Of hundreds of thousands of clones listed, 70% to 90% are singletons. This sample's treatment: about 20 received Ad26.COV2.S at low or high dose, single or two shots; roughly five received placebo; per-sample allocation not given. Sampling took place 63 days after the first vaccine or placebo injection. Here the sequenced sample was peripheral blood, taken in a trial of Ad26.COV2.S vaccine versus placebo. The origin of the receptors is a person between 18 and 60 years old who received the Ad26.COV2.S COVID-19 vaccine or a placebo.

The rearrangement joins TRBV6-2 or TRBV6-3 to TRBJ2-5, with 8 bases matching TRBD2. Germline V CDR1 and CDR2: MNHEY, SVGEGT. The CDR3 length is 16 residues. The J segment lost 5 bases and the V segment lost 5 bases, leaving 13 bases of the junction unmatched. The CDR3 DNA sequence: TGTGCCAGCAGTACCCCGAGGGCGGGAGGATCGGAGACCCAGTACTTC. Translation: CASSTPRAGGSETQYF.

The chain combines TRBV15 with TRBJ2-7; D possibly corresponds to TRBD2 (6 bases). Per the germline V gene, CDR1 is LNHNV and CDR2 is YYDKDF (reference sequence). The CDR3 runs to 14 residues. V lost 5 bases and J lost 4, with 15 bases in between. CDR3 nucleotide sequence: TGTGCCACCAGCGTCCCAGGACGGGAGTACGAGCAGTACTTC. This gives the protein CATSVPGREYEQYF. The whole variable domain, remainder taken from reference TRBV15 and TRBJ2-7, is DAMVIQNPRYQVTQFGKPVTLSCSQTLNHNVMYWYQQKSSQAPKLLFHYYDKDFNNEADTPDNFQSRRPNTSFCFLDIRSPGLGDTAMYLCATSVPGREYEQYFGPGTRLTVT.

This clone is deemed medium-sized. The CDR3 reads CASSLAQQGSPLHF. CDR3 DNA sequence: TGTGCCAGCAGCTTAGCCCAACAGGGTTCACCCCTCCACTTT. This chain links TRBV7-9 with TRBJ1-6; tentatively, D is TRBD1 (6 bases). V lost 0 bases and J lost 9, with 9 bases in between. Per germline, CDR1 SEHNR and CDR2 FQNEAQ (reference sequence). There are 14 residues in the CDR3. The whole variable domain, remainder taken from reference TRBV7-9 and TRBJ1-6, is DTGVSQNPRHKITKRGQNVTFRCDPISEHNRLYWYRQTLGQGPEFLTYFQNEAQLEKSRLLSDRFSAERPKGSFSTLEIQRTEQGDSAMYLCASSLAQQGSPLHFGNGTRLTVT.

This clone has just one count. This chain connects TRBV9 to TRBJ2-3; D is unclear. From germline, CDR1 is SGDLS and CDR2 YYNGEE. V lost 0 bases and J 11 bases, leaving 10 bases between the germline ends. The CDR3 runs to 12 residues. CDR3 loop: CASSVEDGGQYF. The CDR3 DNA sequence: TGTGCCAGCAGCGTAGAGGACGGCGGGCAGTATTTT. Drawing the rest from reference TRBV9 and TRBJ2-3, the complete variable domain is DSGVTQTPKHLITATGQRVTLRCSPRSGDLSVYWYQQSLDQGLQFLIQYYNGEERAKGNILERFSAQQFPDLHSELNLSSLELGDSALYFCASSVEDGGQYFGPGTRLTVL.

This clone came up once. The rearrangement uses TRBV30 and TRBJ1-1, with a tentative D call TRBD1 (6 bases). CDR1 is GTSNPN and CDR2 is SVGIG in the germline V gene (reference sequence). The ends were cut back, 0 bases at V and 2 bases at J, with 13 bases in the middle. The CDR3 has 15 amino acids. In DNA, the CDR3 is TGTGCCTGGAGTGTATTAGGGGGACAAAACACTGAAGCTTTCTTT. It encodes CAWSVLGGQNTEAFF.

The chain links TRBV19 to TRBJ2-1, with D possibly TRBD2 on 5 matching bases. The CDR3 extends over 13 amino acids. V lost 3 bases, J lost 6 bases, and 9 bases lay in between. CDR1 LNHDA and CDR2 SQIVND come from the germline V gene (reference sequence). In DNA, the CDR3 is TGTGCCAGTAGTATCTCGGGGTTCAATGAGCAGTTCTTC. Translated, it gives CASSISGFNEQFF.

The chain joins TRBV27 to TRBJ2-1; tentative D call: TRBD2 (5 bases). Germline V lookup: CDR1 MNHEY, CDR2 SMNVEV (reference sequence). V was shortened by 2 bases and J by 6 bases, with 8 bases between the two germline ends. The CDR3 runs 13 residues. Written as DNA, the CDR3 is TGTGCCAGCAGTTTAGGCGGGTTCAATGAGCAGTTCTTC. Translated, it gives CASSLGGFNEQFF.